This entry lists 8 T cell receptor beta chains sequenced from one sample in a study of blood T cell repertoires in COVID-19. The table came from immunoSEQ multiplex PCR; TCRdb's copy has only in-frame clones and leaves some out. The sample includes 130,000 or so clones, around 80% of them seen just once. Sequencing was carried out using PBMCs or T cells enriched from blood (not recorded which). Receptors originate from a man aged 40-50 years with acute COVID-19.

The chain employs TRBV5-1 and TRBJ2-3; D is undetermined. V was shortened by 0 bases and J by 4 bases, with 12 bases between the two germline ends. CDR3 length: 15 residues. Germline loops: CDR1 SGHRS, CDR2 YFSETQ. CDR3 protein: CASSLDLEISDTQYF. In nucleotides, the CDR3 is TGCGCCAGCAGCTTGGACCTTGAGATTTCAGATACGCAGTATTTT.

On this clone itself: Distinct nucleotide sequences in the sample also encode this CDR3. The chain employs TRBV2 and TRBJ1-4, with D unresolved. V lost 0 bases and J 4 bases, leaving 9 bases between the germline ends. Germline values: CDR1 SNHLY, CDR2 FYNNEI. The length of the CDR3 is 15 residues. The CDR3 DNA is TGTGCCAGCAGTGAAGCGCGGGGTTATAATGAAAAACTGTTTTTT. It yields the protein CASSEARGYNEKLFF.

CDR3 in DNA: TGCAGCGTGTCGGAGAGGGACTGGCCTGAAGCTTTCTTT. Its protein product is CSVSERDWPEAFF. The chain links TRBV29-1 to TRBJ1-1, with a weak D call TRBD1 (5 bases). The CDR3 has 13 residues. Trimming left V 6 bases short and J 6 bases short, with 17 bases between. Germline V lookup: CDR1 SQVTM, CDR2 ANQGSEA.

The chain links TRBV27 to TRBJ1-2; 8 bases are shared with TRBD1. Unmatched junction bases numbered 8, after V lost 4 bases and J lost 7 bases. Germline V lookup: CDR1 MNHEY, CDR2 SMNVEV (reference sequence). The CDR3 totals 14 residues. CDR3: CASSSLPGGPGYTF. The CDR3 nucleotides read TGTGCCAGCAGTTCCCTTCCAGGGGGCCCTGGCTACACCTTC.

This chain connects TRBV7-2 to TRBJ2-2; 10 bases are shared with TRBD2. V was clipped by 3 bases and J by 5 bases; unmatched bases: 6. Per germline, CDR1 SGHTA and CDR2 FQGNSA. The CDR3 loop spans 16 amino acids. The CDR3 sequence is CASSFGRAGGTGELFF. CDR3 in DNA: TGTGCCAGCAGCTTTGGGAGAGCGGGAGGGACCGGGGAGCTGTTTTTT. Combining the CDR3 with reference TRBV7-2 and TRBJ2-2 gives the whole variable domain GAGVSQSPSNKVTEKGKDVELRCDPISGHTALYWYRQSLGQGLEFLIYFQGNSAPDKSGLPSDRFSAERTGGSVSTLTIQRTQQEDSAVYLCASSFGRAGGTGELFFGEGSRLTVL.

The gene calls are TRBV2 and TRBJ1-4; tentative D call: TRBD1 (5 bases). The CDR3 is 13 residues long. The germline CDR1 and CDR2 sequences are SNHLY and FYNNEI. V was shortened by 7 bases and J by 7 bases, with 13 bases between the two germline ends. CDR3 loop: CASTSGFGEKLFF. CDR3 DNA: TGTGCCAGCACTTCAGGGTTCGGTGAAAAACTGTTTTTT.

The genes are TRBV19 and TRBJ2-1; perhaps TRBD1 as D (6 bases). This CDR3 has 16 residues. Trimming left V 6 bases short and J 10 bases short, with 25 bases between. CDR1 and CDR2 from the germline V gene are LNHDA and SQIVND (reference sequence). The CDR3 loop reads CASSQQRDTGRKEQFF. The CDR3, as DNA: TGTGCCAGTAGCCAGCAGAGGGACACAGGAAGGAAGGAGCAGTTCTTC.

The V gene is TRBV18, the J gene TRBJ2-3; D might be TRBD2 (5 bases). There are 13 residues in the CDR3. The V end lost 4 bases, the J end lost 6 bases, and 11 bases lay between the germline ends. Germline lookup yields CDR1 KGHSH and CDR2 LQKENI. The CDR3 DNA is TGTGCCAGCTCACGAAGGGAGTCGGATACGCAGTATTTT. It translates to CASSRRESDTQYF.